The rows below give T cell receptor beta chains drawn from one sample of a study of cytotoxic CD8 clonotypes in ibrutinib-treated CLL. Measured with immunoSEQ multiplex PCR; TCRdb has only the in-frame clones, and not every one. The sample has over 100,000 clones; about 50% are singletons. The source was PBMCs, collected after 24 months of ibrutinib treatment. These receptors all stem from a human donor with chronic lymphocytic leukemia. The CDR3 runs from the conserved cysteine through the conserved F or W. Fields, in order: clone size, V gene, D gene, J gene, CDR3 DNA, CDR3 protein. The D gene is left open where the match is weak. Not every row has a clone size; where given, it reads once, few, many or a size class.

once,TRBV28,TRBD1,TRBJ1-5,TGTGCCAGCAGTTTAGGGGGACAGGGTGGTCATCAGCCCCAGCATTTT,CASSLGGQGGHQPQHF
few,TRBV5-1,TRBD2,TRBJ2-1,TGCGCCAGCAGCACGTCTAGCGGGGGCCTCCCTGAGCAGTTCTTC,CASSTSSGGLPEQFF
many,TRBV27,NA,TRBJ1-4,TGTGCCAGCGGACACTTGGGGGAAAAACTGTTTTTT,CASGHLGEKLFF
few,TRBV2,TRBD1,TRBJ1-2,TGTGCCAGCAGTGCAGCCGCAGGGGGTACGGGCTATGGCTACACCTTC,CASSAAAGGTGYGYTF
NA,TRBV27,TRBD1,TRBJ2-7,TGTGCCAGCAGTTTTTCCGACGACAGGGGCGAGCAGTACTTC,CASSFSDDRGEQYF
NA,TRBV30,TRBD1,TRBJ2-2,TGTGCCTGGAGTGCGGACAGGTTGAGCACCGGGGAGCTGTTTTTT,CAWSADRLSTGELFF
NA,TRBV30,NA,TRBJ1-1,TGTGCTCGGAAGGGACCCTTGAACACTGAAGCTTTCTTT,CARKGPLNTEAFF
NA,TRBV13,TRBD1,TRBJ1-2,TGTGCCAGCAGCCGGATATCCTCGGGACAGGGGGGCTACACCTTC,CASSRISSGQGGYTF
few,TRBV6-5,NA,TRBJ2-7,TGTGCCAGCAGTTACTCGGCGGGGACTGGCTCCTACGAGCAGTACTTC,CASSYSAGTGSYEQYF
once,TRBV5-1,NA,TRBJ2-7,TGCGCCAGCAGCTCTGGACAGTCCTACGAGCAGTACTTC,CASSSGQSYEQYF
few,TRBV27,NA,TRBJ2-3,TGTGCCAGCAGCTCTGAGGCGGTTTTATCAGATACGCAGTATTTT,CASSSEAVLSDTQYF
few,TRBV6-1,NA,TRBJ2-1,TGTGCCAGCAGTGGTACCCCGGTGACTAGTCAGTTCTTC,CASSGTPVTSQFF
few,TRBV5-1,TRBD1,TRBJ1-6,TGCGCCAGCAGCTTGGCCCAGGGGGCTTATAATTCACCCCTCCACTTT,CASSLAQGAYNSPLHF
NA,TRBV4-1,NA,TRBJ1-6,TGCGCCAGCAGCCAAGATTTAGGGGCAGGTTCACCCCTCCACTTT,CASSQDLGAGSPLHF
once,TRBV5-1,TRBD1,TRBJ1-2,TGCGCCAGCAGCACATGGACAGGGAACTATGGCTACACCTTC,CASSTWTGNYGYTF
NA,TRBV11-1,NA,TRBJ1-3,TGTGCCAGCAGCCTGACAGCCTCTGGAAACACCATATATTTT,CASSLTASGNTIYF
NA,TRBV25-1,NA,TRBJ1-2,TGTGCCAGCAGTGAGTCAGGACCGAGTAACTATGGCTACACCTTC,CASSESGPSNYGYTF
NA,TRBV7-6,NA,TRBJ2-5,TGTGCCAGCAGCCCTACGGGGACGACCCAGTACTTC,CASSPTGTTQYF
NA,TRBV6-6,NA,TRBJ1-5,TGTGCCAGCAGTTACTCGGCTCGAGGAGACCAGCCCCAGCATTTT,CASSYSARGDQPQHF
NA,TRBV27,TRBD2,TRBJ2-7,TGTGCCAGCAGTTTACGACCGCTAGCGGGTTACTACGAGCAGTACTTC,CASSLRPLAGYYEQYF
NA,TRBV11-2,NA,TRBJ1-5,TGTGCCAAGTGGGGGGGGCGGCAGCCCCAGCATTTT,CAKWGGRQPQHF
NA,TRBV6-5,NA,TRBJ2-5,TGTGCCAGCAGTAGACTAGGGGTGGGGGAGACCCAGTACTTC,CASSRLGVGETQYF
NA,TRBV5-1,NA,TRBJ2-2,TGCGCCAGCAGCTTGGAACTAAACACCGGGGAGCTGTTTTTT,CASSLELNTGELFF
few,TRBV7-2,TRBD2,TRBJ2-5,TGTGCCAGCAGCCCAACCGGGACTAGCGGACAAGAGACCCAGTACTTC,CASSPTGTSGQETQYF